This T cell receptor (beta chain) was sequenced during a study of blood T cell repertoires in COVID-19. CDR1 and CDR2 from the germline V gene are SGDLS and YYNGEE. The trim removed 0 bases at V and 6 bases at J, leaving 8 bases unmatched. The CDR3 has 17 amino acids. Method: immunoSEQ multiplex PCR; TCRdb's copy keeps in-frame clones and lacks some. The sample records about 43,000 clones, about 80% being singletons. Sequencing input: peripheral blood. The V call is TRBV9, the J call TRBJ2-6, with 8 positions matching TRBD2. The source is a woman aged 60-75 years with acute or convalescent COVID-19. The CDR3 spells CASSVVPGTSSANVLTF. The CDR3 DNA is TGTGCCAGCAGCGTAGTTCCTGGGACTAGTTCGGCCAACGTCCTGACTTTC.